The clone carrying this TCR beta chain has just a few counts. The CDR3 is made up of 16 amino acids. J lost 4 bases, V lost 5 bases, and 9 bases had no gene match. These data belong to a study of early T cells in non-severe SARS-CoV-2 infection. Study-level background: Chains were not paired, and sequencing was done on bulk RNA from unsorted whole blood.

TCRdb used MiXCR to reprocess the 5' RACE reads, holding one entry per CDR3 protein. Of roughly 90,000 distinct CDR3 sequences detected, over 12% appear once; the ten largest clones hold approximately 3.3%. The TCR comes from an adult who was a healthcare worker with PCR-confirmed SARS-CoV-2 infection or an uninfected control (not recorded which). The sequenced sample consisted of whole blood. V gene TRBV12-3 or TRBV12-4 combines with J gene TRBJ2-2; 8 nucleotides match TRBD1. In nucleotides, the CDR3 is TGTGCCAGCAGTATCGGACAGGGCGGTATCACCGGGGAGCTGTTTTTT. It translates to CASSIGQGGITGELFF.